A selection of T cell receptor beta chains follows, all from one sample in a study of cytomegalovirus exposure and HLA in healthy donors. Data came from immunoSEQ multiplex PCR; TCRdb stores just in-frame clones and leaves some out. The sample lists about 140,000 clones, roughly 80% occurring once. The material sequenced was PBMCs. These receptors all stem from a male donor in good health and CMV-seronegative. Each CDR3 is given with its conserved first and last residue. The D gene is left open where the match is weak. Only some rows state a clone size, as once, few, many or a class for expanded clones.

CDR3nt: TGTGCCAGCAGTGACCAAGCAGGGGACACCGGGGAGCTGTTTTTT; CDR3aa: CASSDQAGDTGELFF; abundance: many; d_gene: .; v_gene: TRBV6-4; j_gene: TRBJ2-2
CDR3nt: TGTGCCAGCAGACGGGACTTGAGCTCTGGAAACACCATATATTTT; CDR3aa: CASRRDLSSGNTIYF; abundance: .; d_gene: .; v_gene: TRBV2; j_gene: TRBJ1-3
CDR3nt: TGCGCCAGCAGCCAAGCGCAGGGGGTTCTAGAGACCCAGTACTTC; CDR3aa: CASSQAQGVLETQYF; abundance: .; d_gene: TRBD1; v_gene: TRBV4-3; j_gene: TRBJ2-5
CDR3nt: TGCAGCGTCGCGGAGGATGCAGATGAAAAACTGTTTTTT; CDR3aa: CSVAEDADEKLFF; abundance: .; d_gene: .; v_gene: TRBV29-1; j_gene: TRBJ1-4
CDR3nt: TGTGCCAGCAGCCCGGGACAGGGTGGCGAAAAACTGTTTTTT; CDR3aa: CASSPGQGGEKLFF; abundance: once; d_gene: TRBD1; v_gene: TRBV7-2; j_gene: TRBJ1-4
CDR3nt: TGCGCCAGCAGATCCGGGACTACCAACACAGATACGCAGTATTTT; CDR3aa: CASRSGTTNTDTQYF; abundance: .; d_gene: TRBD2; v_gene: TRBV5-1; j_gene: TRBJ2-3
CDR3nt: TGTGCCAGCAGTGAAACTTTGACTGCCGGGGGGACCCAGTACTTC; CDR3aa: CASSETLTAGGTQYF; abundance: once; d_gene: .; v_gene: TRBV6-1; j_gene: TRBJ2-5
CDR3nt: TGTGCCAGCAGGCGGGGCTCGGGGAGGGGGACCCAGTACTTC; CDR3aa: CASRRGSGRGTQYF; abundance: .; d_gene: TRBD2; v_gene: TRBV7-9; j_gene: TRBJ2-5
CDR3nt: TGTGCCAGTAGTATAGATCCGCACTCCCTCGTGCAGTACTTC; CDR3aa: CASSIDPHSLVQYF; abundance: .; d_gene: .; v_gene: TRBV19; j_gene: TRBJ2-7
CDR3nt: TGTGCCAGCAGTGAGAGACTTGGACTGGGGGGAAACAATGAGCAGTTCTTC; CDR3aa: CASSERLGLGGNNEQFF; abundance: .; d_gene: .; v_gene: TRBV25-1; j_gene: TRBJ2-1
CDR3nt: TGTGCCAGCAGCAGGGAGGGAAACACTGAAGCTTTCTTT; CDR3aa: CASSREGNTEAFF; abundance: .; d_gene: .; v_gene: TRBV6-6; j_gene: TRBJ1-1
CDR3nt: TGTTCCAGCAGCTCGCGACCCGGGACAGGGGAAGACACAGATACGCAGTATTTT; CDR3aa: CSSSSRPGTGEDTDTQYF; abundance: .; d_gene: TRBD1; v_gene: TRBV7-9; j_gene: TRBJ2-3
CDR3nt: TGTGCCAGCAGCTTGACACAGGGACGGGGGGGCCGCTCCTACAATGAGCAGTTCTTC; CDR3aa: CASSLTQGRGGRSYNEQFF; abundance: .; d_gene: TRBD2; v_gene: TRBV7-2; j_gene: TRBJ2-1
CDR3nt: TGTTCCAGCAGCTTAGTCGGGGGCACTGAAGCTTTCTTT; CDR3aa: CSSSLVGGTEAFF; abundance: .; d_gene: .; v_gene: TRBV7-9; j_gene: TRBJ1-1
CDR3nt: TGTGCCAGTAGTATACGACCGGGACAGAGTGAAAAACTGTTTTTT; CDR3aa: CASSIRPGQSEKLFF; abundance: .; d_gene: TRBD1; v_gene: TRBV19; j_gene: TRBJ1-4
CDR3nt: TGTGCCATCGAGGAGGGCACCCACAATGAGCAGTTCTTC; CDR3aa: CAIEEGTHNEQFF; abundance: .; d_gene: .; v_gene: TRBV10-3; j_gene: TRBJ2-1
CDR3nt: TGTGCCAGCAGCTTATCCGCGGGAGGGTCCTACGAGCAGTACTTC; CDR3aa: CASSLSAGGSYEQYF; abundance: .; d_gene: TRBD2; v_gene: TRBV11-2; j_gene: TRBJ2-7